This T cell receptor (beta chain) was identified during a study of CD4 T cells in relation to SARS-CoV-2 and coronaviruses. Only in-frame clones appear in the TCRdb table, and some are missing; sequencing was by immunoSEQ multiplex PCR. The sample lists about 21,000 clones; about 70% were seen once. This CDR3 has 14 residues. Germline CDR1 SNHLY, CDR2 FYNNEI. Trimming took 6 bases from V and 0 from J; bases not matched to a gene: 0. The sample holds a few counts of this clone. Its specificity is unknown. Before the COVID-19 pandemic, during about 2011-2018, CD4+ T cells were taken from unexposed donors. Isolation of CD4+ T cells took place after less than 11 days in culture.

The receptor was isolated from a human donor in good health. The sequencing input was CD4+ T cells from PBMCs, cultured in vitro. V is TRBV2 and J is TRBJ2-2, with 8 bases identical to TRBD2. The CDR3 region has the DNA TGTGCCAGCAGGGGACTAGCGAACACCGGGGAGCTGTTTTTT. The encoded protein is CASRGLANTGELFF.